Given below is one TCR beta chain in context. The data were taken from a study of blood T cell repertoires in COVID-19. The method was immunoSEQ multiplex PCR; TCRdb's version includes in-frame clones alone and lacks a portion of them. Among 250,000 to 400,000 clones listed, 85% were seen once. This CDR3 is 15 amino acids long. Germline V gene sequence: CDR1 SEHNR, CDR2 FQNEAQ (reference sequence). V lost 3 bases and J 7 bases, leaving 19 bases between the germline ends. The chain is built from TRBV7-9 and TRBJ2-7; D is undetermined. The clonotype was recovered from a woman in her 30s who had been exposed to COVID-19. Input material: PBMCs or T cells enriched from blood (not recorded which). The CDR3 spells CASSFLTSPSREQYF. CDR3 bases: TGTGCCAGCAGCTTCCTTACTTCTCCCTCCCGGGAGCAGTACTTC.